These 21 T cell receptor beta chains were sequenced from one sample in a study of T cells in Graves' hyperthyroidism and ophthalmopathy. What was amplified from RNA transcripts were TCR beta CDR3 regions. The primer set for the first-round RT-PCR of the TCR CDR3 was HTBI. MiXCR was run by TCRdb on the multiplex PCR reads, yielding one entry per CDR3 protein. The sample includes under 400,000 distinct CDR3 sequences, about 20% of them seen just once. The sequencing sample was made of blood. Receptors originate from a woman aged 45-65 years with Graves' hyperthyroidism.

This clonotype came up many times. The chain recombines TRBV29-1 with TRBJ2-1, with no clear D. Trimming shortened V by 3 bases and J by 4 bases, and 10 bases separated the two germline ends. CDR3 length: 13 amino acids. Germline V CDR1 and CDR2: SQVTM, ANQGSEA. CDR3 nucleotide sequence: TGCAGCGTTGAGGGCACAGTATACAATGAGCAGTTCTTC. This gives the protein CSVEGTVYNEQFF.

The rearrangement joins TRBV10-3 to TRBJ2-3, with 9 nucleotides matching TRBD2. After removal of 6 bases from V and 7 bases from J, the junction contained 11 bases not matched to a gene. Germline V gene sequence: CDR1 ENHRY, CDR2 SYGVKD. The CDR3 spans 15 residues. CDR3 sequence (DNA): TGTGCCATCAGACTAATAGCGGGAGCGGGGAATACGCAGTATTTT. The encoded protein is CAIRLIAGAGNTQYF.

In its sample, this clonotype was seen once. The chain couples TRBV6-2 or TRBV6-3 to TRBJ1-3; D uncertain. Trimming stripped 0 bases from V and 4 bases from J, with 7 bases between. Looked up from germline, CDR1 is MNHEY and CDR2 is SVGEGT. The CDR3 is made up of 14 amino acids. For the CDR3, the DNA is TGTGCCAGCAGTTACTCCGGCGAAGGAAACACCATATATTTT. It codes for CASSYSGEGNTIYF.

The table lists this clonotype with many counts. The chain employs TRBV6-4 and TRBJ1-1; D unresolved. The CDR3 loop spans 13 amino acids. V was pared by 3 bases and J by 3 bases, with 8 bases between. Germline lookup yields CDR1 MRHNA and CDR2 SNTAGT. The CDR3: CASSEKEYTEAFF. The DNA of the CDR3 is TGTGCCAGCAGTGAAAAGGAGTACACTGAAGCTTTCTTT.

The table lists this clonotype with many counts. This chain joins TRBV27 and TRBJ1-2; TRBD1 aligns across 8 bases. Germline loops: CDR1 MNHEY, CDR2 SMNVEV (reference sequence). J gave up 3 bases and V 4 bases, and 7 bases lay outside the gene matches. The CDR3 covers 15 residues. The CDR3 nucleotides read TGTGCCAGCAGTTCGACAGGGGAGGGCTACTATGGCTACACCTTC. Residues: CASSSTGEGYYGYTF.

This chain links TRBV6-1 with TRBJ2-1; the match to TRBD1 covers 9 bases. CDR3 length: 15 amino acids. Germline V lookup: CDR1 MNHNS, CDR2 SASEGT. V was clipped by 2 bases and J by 4 bases; unmatched bases: 3. The CDR3 reads CASSEKTGGYNEQFF. The CDR3 region has the DNA TGTGCCAGCAGTGAAAAGACAGGGGGGTACAATGAGCAGTTCTTC.

J is TRBJ1-1 and V is TRBV18; no clear D gene. Trimming left V 3 bases short and J 1 base short, with 12 bases between. Germline CDR1 KGHSH, CDR2 LQKENI. This CDR3 is 15 amino acids long. The CDR3 bases are TGTGCCAGCTCACCTGTGAACGGAAGGAACACTGAAGCTTTCTTT. Its protein product is CASSPVNGRNTEAFF. The complete variable domain, with remaining parts taken from reference TRBV18 and TRBJ1-1, reads NAGVMQNPRHLVRRRGQEARLRCSPMKGHSHVYWYRQLPEEGLKFMVYLQKENIIDESGMPKERFSAEFPKEGPSILRIQQVVRGDSAAYFCASSPVNGRNTEAFFGQGTRLTVV.

This clonotype was detected many times. This sequence joins TRBV11-2 and TRBJ1-1, with unresolved D. Germline values: CDR1 SGHAT, CDR2 FQNNGV. The V and J ends lost 4 bases and 6 bases respectively, with 6 bases between them. CDR3 length: 11 residues. CDR3 nucleotide sequence: TGTGCCAGCAGCTCAATGGCTGAAGCTTTCTTT. It codes for CASSSMAEAFF.

This clonotype showed up many times. The J gene is TRBJ1-4, the V gene TRBV28, with unresolved D. The CDR3 extends over 13 amino acids. Germline loops: CDR1 MDHEN, CDR2 SYDVKM. V was cut by 9 bases and J by 5 bases, with 13 bases left in between. Here the CDR3 reads CASTLSTNEKLFF. The CDR3 DNA sequence: TGTGCCAGTACCCTATCTACAAATGAAAAACTGTTTTTT.

Points on this clonotype: Germline is not matched at one junction end, which may reflect a read error. The chain has TRBV7-3 and TRBJ2-3; maybe TRBD1 (5 bases). Germline CDR1 reads SGHTA; CDR2 reads FQGTGA. This CDR3 is 16 amino acids long. CDR3 loop: CASSLTTTVSTDTQYF. The CDR3 DNA reads TGTGCCAGCAGCCTAACCACGACAGTCTCCACAGATACGCAGTATTTT.

This clonotype was seen a few times. V gene TRBV6-1 combines with J gene TRBJ2-7, with D perhaps TRBD2 (6 bases). V lost 2 bases and J 3 bases, leaving 14 bases between the germline ends. The CDR3 sequence is 15 residues long. The germline V gene has CDR1 MNHNS and CDR2 SASEGT. The CDR3 nucleotides are TGTGCCAGCAGTGAATCGACTAGTAGTTACTACGAGCAGTACGTC. It codes for CASSESTSSYYEQYV.

This clonotype was observed a few times. The chain combines TRBV20-1 with TRBJ1-1, with D maybe TRBD1 (5 bases). From germline, CDR1 is DFQATT and CDR2 SNEGSKA (reference sequence). The CDR3 is 14 amino acids. V lost 6 bases and J 1 base, leaving 15 bases between the germline ends. The CDR3 coding sequence is TGCAGTGCCGCTGATGGGGGGAAGAACACTGAAGCTTTCTTT. Its protein product is CSAADGGKNTEAFF.

About this clonotype: Mismatch with germline at one junction end may stem from a read error. The genes are TRBV12-3 or TRBV12-4 and TRBJ1-6; D gene unclear. This CDR3 is 13 amino acids long. The CDR3 protein is CAGSPDKNSPLHF. In DNA, the CDR3 is TGTGCCGGCAGCCCAGACAAGAATTCACCCCTCCACTTT.

Remarks on this clonotype: A much larger clonotype is one base distant, so this may be a read error. The chain couples TRBV3-1 to TRBJ2-2; TRBD2 is a possible D gene (5 bases). The germline V gene encodes CDR1 LGHDT and CDR2 YNNKEL (reference sequence). CDR3 size: 18 residues. Here the CDR3 reads CASSQGSVWGINTGEQFF. The DNA for the CDR3 is TGTGCCAGCAGCCAAGGGAGTGTGTGGGGTATAAACACCGGGGAGCAGTTTTTT.

There are many counts of this clonotype. J is TRBJ2-5 and V is TRBV5-1; 7 bases agree with TRBD1. This CDR3 spans 16 amino acids. Germline loops: CDR1 SGHRS, CDR2 YFSETQ. The junction had 14 bases not matched to a gene; V was cut back by 4 bases and J by 5 bases. The chain's CDR3 is CASSPRDSARGETQYF. DNA of the CDR3: TGCGCCAGCAGCCCTCGGGACAGCGCAAGGGGGGAGACCCAGTACTTC.

A few counts support this clonotype. This chain uses TRBV2 with TRBJ1-4; TRBD1 might be the D (5 bases). The CDR3 covers 13 residues. V was trimmed by 5 bases and J by 8 bases, leaving 12 bases between them. Germline V gives CDR1 SNHLY, CDR2 FYNNEI. The CDR3 region is CASSLGRGEKLFF. The CDR3 nucleotides read TGTGCCAGCAGTCTGGGCCGGGGCGAAAAACTGTTTTTT.

This clonotype has a handful of counts. A read error may produce the germline difference seen at one junction end. The CDR3 is CASSQGGSNEQYF. CDR3 nucleotides: TGCGCCAGCAGCCAAGGTGGCTCCAACGAGCAGTACTTC. J is TRBJ2-7 and V is TRBV4-1; no clear D. The CDR3 is made up of 13 amino acids. Per germline, CDR1 MGHRA and CDR2 YSYEKL.

The table lists this clonotype with many counts. The chain links TRBV6-1 to TRBJ1-1; perhaps TRBD1 as D (6 bases). CDR1 and CDR2 from the germline V gene are MNHNS and SASEGT. The CDR3 covers 15 residues. With 0 bases removed from V and 3 bases from J, the gap between germline ends came to 11 bases. The CDR3 sequence: CASSEAQGWDTEAFF. The CDR3 DNA sequence: TGTGCCAGCAGTGAAGCCCAGGGGTGGGACACTGAAGCTTTCTTT.

The J gene is TRBJ2-7, the V gene TRBV6-2 or TRBV6-3; TRBD2 might be the D (6 bases). Germline CDR1 and CDR2: MNHEY and SVGEGT. Trimming removed 6 bases at V and 3 bases at J, with 12 bases between. The CDR3 runs to 13 residues. The CDR3: CASSYGRVYEQYF. CDR3 coding DNA: TGTGCCAGCAGCTACGGGAGAGTCTACGAGCAGTACTTC.

The chain is built from TRBV6-1 and TRBJ2-7; D is tentatively TRBD1 or TRBD2 (5 bases each). Deletions cut 6 bases from V and 2 bases from J, with 11 bases between. Germline loops: CDR1 MNHNS, CDR2 SASEGT. CDR3 length: 13 amino acids. As DNA, the CDR3 is TGTGCCAGCAGCCGAGTGGGGGCCTACGAGCAGTACTTC. As protein: CASSRVGAYEQYF.

The rearrangement links TRBV18 to TRBJ2-3; D might be TRBD2 (6 bases). Trimming removed 0 bases from V and 2 bases from J, with 12 bases in between. The CDR3 is 16 amino acids. Per germline, CDR1 KGHSH and CDR2 LQKENI. CDR3 sequence: CASSPPVTRATDTQYF. For the CDR3, the DNA is TGTGCCAGCTCACCACCGGTGACTAGGGCCACAGATACGCAGTATTTT.